Following are 21 T cell receptor beta chains from one sample sequenced in a study of blood T cell repertoires in COVID-19. Some clones are missing from TCRdb's copy, which holds only in-frame ones; the method was immunoSEQ multiplex PCR. Of hundreds of thousands of clones in the sample, about 90% are singletons; the top ten hold about 1.7%. Sequencing was carried out using PBMCs or T cells enriched from blood (not recorded which). The receptors here all came from a woman aged 18-29 years with acute COVID-19.

The chain couples TRBV27 to TRBJ2-7, with TRBD2 as a possible D gene (6 bases). Trimming removed 2 bases at V and 4 bases at J, with 18 bases between. The CDR3 is made up of 16 amino acids. Germline CDR1 MNHEY, CDR2 SMNVEV (reference sequence). The CDR3 DNA reads TGTGCCAGCAGTTTAAATCCCCCCGGGGGAACATACGAGCAGTACTTC. Encoded protein: CASSLNPPGGTYEQYF.

The chain recombines TRBV27 with TRBJ2-2; 10 nucleotides agree with TRBD1. V shed 2 bases, J shed 2 bases, and the junction held 17 bases outside the gene matches. CDR3 length equals 21 residues. The germline V gene encodes CDR1 MNHEY and CDR2 SMNVEV (reference sequence). The CDR3 nucleotides read TGTGCCAGCAGTTTAAGGGGGTGGGGACAGGGGATGAGCCGCAACACCGGGGAGCTGTTTTTT. Translation: CASSLRGWGQGMSRNTGELFF.

V is TRBV27 and J is TRBJ1-2; D is possibly TRBD1 (6 bases). CDR3 length: 13 residues. Deletions cut 6 bases from V and 6 bases from J, with 14 bases between. Germline V gene data show CDR1 as MNHEY and CDR2 as SMNVEV (reference sequence). The CDR3 DNA follows: TGTGCCAGCAGCCTGGGGGGGGGCGATGGCTACACCTTC. Encoded protein: CASSLGGGDGYTF.

In regard to this clone: Other DNA sequences of this sample code for an identical CDR3. V is TRBV28 and J is TRBJ2-1, with 7 bases identical to TRBD2. This CDR3 is 14 amino acids long. J lost 5 bases, V lost 1 base, and 2 bases had no gene match. From germline, CDR1 is MDHEN and CDR2 SYDVKM. The chain's CDR3 is CASSLSGGDNEQFF. The DNA for the CDR3 is TGTGCCAGCAGTTTATCTGGGGGGGACAATGAGCAGTTCTTC.

The rearrangement joins TRBV4-1 to TRBJ2-3, with 8 bases that match TRBD2. The length of the CDR3 is 16 residues. J gave up 1 base and V 1 base, and 4 bases lay outside the gene matches. Germline V gives CDR1 MGHRA, CDR2 YSYEKL. This CDR3 reads CASSQAGGPGTDTQYF. DNA for the CDR3: TGCGCCAGCAGCCAAGCGGGAGGGCCGGGCACAGATACGCAGTATTTT.

The chain recombines TRBV10-2 with TRBJ1-5; a possible D gene is TRBD1 (5 bases). The CDR3 length is 14 residues. Germline V CDR1 and CDR2: WSHSY, SAAADI. V lost 4 bases and J lost 7, with 14 bases in between. The CDR3 bases are TGCGCCAGCAGTGCGGGCAGGGTTGGGCAGCCCCAGCATTTT. Its protein is CASSAGRVGQPQHF.

The genes are TRBV29-1 and TRBJ2-3, with 9 bases fitting TRBD2. The CDR3 is 15 residues long. Germline V CDR1 and CDR2: SQVTM, ANQGSEA. V dropped 1 base and J dropped 1; count of bases not matched to a gene: 3. The CDR3 loop is CSVEGLAARTDTQYF. CDR3 coding DNA: TGCAGCGTTGAAGGACTAGCGGCTCGCACAGATACGCAGTATTTT.

The CDR3 DNA sequence: TGTGCCAGCAGCTTTTCAGCCTACGAGCAGTACTTC. Translated: CASSFSAYEQYF. The chain is built from TRBV7-8 and TRBJ2-7; D is unclear. V lost 3 bases to trimming and J lost 2 bases, with 5 bases between them. The CDR3 sequence is 12 residues long. The germline gives CDR1 SGHVS, CDR2 FQNEAQ.

V is TRBV3-1 (or the pseudogene TRBV3-2) and J is TRBJ2-2; 7 positions agree with TRBD1. Germline loops: CDR1 LGHDT, CDR2 YNNKEL (reference sequence). After removal of 4 bases from V and 4 bases from J, the junction contained 6 bases not matched to a gene. This CDR3 has 15 amino acids. The CDR3 protein is CASSLQGFSTGELFF. In nucleotides, the CDR3 is TGTGCCAGCAGCCTACAGGGGTTTAGCACCGGGGAGCTGTTTTTT.

The rearrangement joins TRBV7-9 to TRBJ1-2; 9 bases align to TRBD1. Trimming removed 4 bases from V and 4 bases from J; junction bases left unmatched: 7. This CDR3 comprises 15 residues. CDR1 SEHNR and CDR2 FQNEAQ come from the germline V gene (reference sequence). The CDR3 DNA is TGTGCCAGCAGCTCAGGCCGGGACAGGGCCTATGGCTACACCTTC. Protein sequence: CASSSGRDRAYGYTF.

The V call is TRBV12-2, the J call TRBJ2-1; the table assigns TRBD2, which was not confirmed against the DNA. TRBV12-2 is listed as a pseudogene. The CDR3 sequence is 21 residues long. The CDR3 DNA reads TGTGCAAGTCGCTTAGAGAATCCTAGCGGGAGAAAAAATAGTTCCTACAATGAGCAGTTCTTC. It encodes CASRLENPSGRKNSSYNEQFF.

The rearrangement joins TRBV5-5 to TRBJ2-2; D remains ambiguous. V was clipped by 3 bases and J by 2 bases, with 11 bases between them. Germline loops: CDR1 SGHKS, CDR2 YYEKEE (reference sequence). The CDR3 length is 15 residues. The CDR3, as DNA: TGTGCCAGCAGCTGGATAGCCACAAACACCGGGGAGCTGTTTTTT. Translated: CASSWIATNTGELFF.

The chain recombines TRBV7-2 with TRBJ2-7, with D perhaps TRBD2 (5 bases). Germline CDR1 and CDR2: SGHTA and FQGNSA. Trimming took 3 bases from V and 2 from J, leaving 11 bases between them. This CDR3 contains 14 residues. In DNA, the CDR3 is TGTGCCAGCAGCTTTACTGTCGGGACCTACGAGCAGTACTTC. It codes for CASSFTVGTYEQYF. Looking up the rest from reference TRBV7-2 and TRBJ2-7 gives the full variable domain: GAGVSQSPSNKVTEKGKDVELRCDPISGHTALYWYRQSLGQGLEFLIYFQGNSAPDKSGLPSDRFSAERTGGSVSTLTIQRTQQEDSAVYLCASSFTVGTYEQYFGPGTRLTVT.

The genes are TRBV20-1 and TRBJ2-1, with 7 positions matching TRBD2. Per the germline V gene, CDR1 is DFQATT and CDR2 is SNEGSKA (reference sequence). V dropped 3 bases and J dropped 6; count of bases not matched to a gene: 8. This CDR3 comprises 14 residues. The CDR3 coding sequence is TGCAGTGCTAGTGGAGGGAGGGCCTCCAATGAGCAGTTCTTC. This sequence encodes CSASGGRASNEQFF.

The gene calls are TRBV2 and TRBJ2-7, with TRBD2 identical over 7 bases. CDR1 SNHLY and CDR2 FYNNEI come from the germline V gene. The V and J ends lost 8 bases and 4 bases, in that order; junction bases with no gene match: 14. The CDR3 extends over 15 amino acids. CDR3 nucleotides: TGTGCCAGCGCTACCCCCGGGACTAAACTATACGAGCAGTACTTC. This encodes CASATPGTKLYEQYF.

This chain joins TRBV27 and TRBJ1-1; D is uncertain. V was clipped by 5 bases and J by 2 bases, with 12 bases between them. The V gene's germline CDR1 is MNHEY and CDR2 SMNVEV (reference sequence). The CDR3 extends over 14 amino acids. DNA of the CDR3: TGTGCCAGCAGTAGAGAAAATGTAAACACTGAAGCTTTCTTT. Translated: CASSRENVNTEAFF.

This clone was seen repeatedly, ten times or more. V and J are TRBV6-1 and TRBJ2-7, with 8 bases lining up with TRBD1. Germline assignment: CDR1 MNHNS and CDR2 SASEGT. This CDR3 is built from 14 residues. V dropped 3 bases and J dropped 7; count of bases not matched to a gene: 8. The CDR3, as DNA: TGTGCCAGCAGTGACGCGAACAGGGGGATTGAGCAGTACTTC. Its protein product is CASSDANRGIEQYF.

The chain couples TRBV27 to TRBJ2-7, with TRBD1 as a possible D gene (6 bases). CDR1 MNHEY and CDR2 SMNVEV come from the germline V gene (reference sequence). The length of the CDR3 is 13 residues. V lost 6 bases and J lost 6, with 15 bases in between. In DNA form, the CDR3 reads TGTGCCAGCAGCCGGGACATAGTCGGCGAGCAGTACTTC. Translating it yields CASSRDIVGEQYF.

In this sample, this clone turned up once. V is TRBV24-1 and J is TRBJ1-2; perhaps TRBD1 as D (5 bases). V lost 5 bases, J lost 6 bases, and 9 bases lay in between. Germline loops: CDR1 KGHDR, CDR2 SFDVKD. This CDR3 is built from 12 residues. The CDR3: CATSAGSDGYTF. The CDR3, as DNA: TGTGCCACCAGTGCAGGGTCAGATGGCTACACCTTC.

The chain combines TRBV5-1 with TRBJ1-4; D might be TRBD1 (6 bases). Looked up from germline, CDR1 is SGHRS and CDR2 is YFSETQ. V was pared by 4 bases and J by 0 bases, with 13 bases between. CDR3 size: 16 residues. DNA of the CDR3: TGCGCCAGCAGCGGGGGGGCCGATTCAACTAATGAAAAACTGTTTTTT. This encodes CASSGGADSTNEKLFF.

The V gene is TRBV4-1, the J gene TRBJ1-5; TRBD1 matches at 8 bases. J gave up 2 bases and V 3 bases, and 9 bases lay outside the gene matches. Germline assignment: CDR1 MGHRA and CDR2 YSYEKL. The CDR3 length is 17 residues. Written as DNA, the CDR3 is TGCGCCAGCAGCCAGACAAGGACAGGGCAGGGCAATCAGCCCCAGCATTTT. Protein product: CASSQTRTGQGNQPQHF.